One and the same sample provided the 2 T cell receptor beta chains below, sequenced in a study of regulatory T cells in long-lasting Graves disease. Noted time point: newly diagnosed GD, antithyroid drugs for less than 3 months. Extracted PBMC RNA gave rise to the TCR library. Building of the TCR beta libraries involved iRepertoire HTBI primers and Arm-PCR of CDR3 regions. MiXCR was run by TCRdb on the multiplex PCR reads, yielding one entry per CDR3 protein. The data show about 420,000 distinct CDR3 sequences, about a sixth seen once. These sequences were also reported in another study, on T cells in Graves' hyperthyroidism and ophthalmopathy.

This specimen was peripheral blood mononuclear cells (PBMCs), taken at new diagnosis, from a patient treated with antithyroid drugs. The source is a woman aged 18-30 years with Graves disease.

This clonotype was seen a few times. This chain joins TRBV7-9 and TRBJ1-5; D remains unclear. The CDR3 is 19 amino acids. The germline CDR1 and CDR2 sequences are SEHNR and FQNEAQ (reference sequence). Deletions cut 5 bases from V and 1 base from J, with 24 bases between. CDR3 loop: CASSPRAGRTNRSNQPQHF. Written as DNA, the CDR3 is TGTGCCAGCAGCCCTCGGGCAGGCCGGACGAACAGAAGCAATCAGCCCCAGCATTTT.

In its sample, this clonotype was seen many times. V usage is TRBV7-2 and J usage is TRBJ2-3; D may be TRBD2 (6 bases). The ends were cut back, 5 bases at V and 4 bases at J, with 16 bases in the middle. Germline V CDR1 and CDR2: SGHTA, FQGNSA. The CDR3 is 15 residues long. The CDR3 region has the DNA TGTGCCAGCAGCCCAATGGGACTTTACCCAGATACGCAGTATTTT. It yields the protein CASSPMGLYPDTQYF.